The present T cell receptor (beta chain) was sequenced within a study of regulatory T cells in long-lasting Graves disease. Of note for this clonotype: Its target is unknown.

The time point was: persistent/refractory GD, antithyroid drugs over 5 years with positive TRAb. Scientists built the TCR library using RNA that was extracted from PBMCs. Peripheral blood, 7.5 to 9.5 milliliters per patient, was collected in EDTA tubes. CDR1 and CDR2 (germline): MDHEN, SYDVKM. The CDR3 consists of 15 residues. The germline V and J ends were trimmed by 6 bases and 3 bases, with 18 bases remaining between them. Libraries of TCR beta came from iRepertoire HTBI primers plus Arm-PCR of CDR3 regions. In TCRdb, the multiplex PCR reads were re-called with MiXCR into one record per CDR3 protein. This sample has roughly 490,000 distinct CDR3 sequences, with 22% found just once. Study-level points and caveats: Under persistent disease, TRBV28, TRBJ1-2 and TRBJ2-5 were used preferentially. Tissue studied was limited to peripheral blood, excluding thyroid tissue. Less diverse TCR repertoires were seen in persistent Graves' patients than in newly diagnosed ones.

The sequence was obtained from a female donor with Graves disease. The rearrangement links TRBV28 to TRBJ2-7; maybe TRBD1 (6 bases). The input for sequencing was peripheral blood mononuclear cells (PBMCs), taken when the disease was refractory, from a patient treated with antithyroid drugs. CDR3 DNA: TGTGCCAGCAGCCTTCCGGGGACATTTTTCTACGAGCAGTACTTC. It codes for CASSLPGTFFYEQYF.